The clone carrying this TCR beta chain was found a few times. Its target is unknown. 5'RACE with constant-segment primers built TCRalpha and TCRbeta cDNA libraries with UMIs. TCRdb used MiXCR to reprocess the 5' RACE reads, holding one entry per CDR3 protein. The sample contains approximately 340,000 distinct CDR3 sequences, 15% of which appear only once. The V end lost 5 bases, the J end lost 7 bases, and 10 bases lay between the germline ends. Germline loops: CDR1 KGHDR, CDR2 SFDVKD. The CDR3 runs to 12 residues. This sample stems from a study of T-cell memory formation after mild COVID-19. Findings and limits, study-wide: Clones that contracted from day 15 to 85 were balanced CD4/CD8, while later expanders leaned CD4+. Clonal second-wave expansions that peaked on day 37 had unconfirmed SARS-CoV-2 specificity.

The V call is TRBV24-1, the J call TRBJ2-5; D might be TRBD2 (6 bases). This TCR was sampled from a man between 18 and 35 years old who had mild COVID-19 (a few samples of this study predate the infection). Cell type and time point are not known. Sequenced material: PBMCs or a T cell subset sorted from them (not recorded which). Here the CDR3 DNA reads TGTGCCACCAGTGCTCCGGAGGGGACCCAGTACTTC. Translation gives CATSAPEGTQYF.